A single sample gave rise to the 16 T cell receptor beta chains below, sequenced in a study of shared clonotypes between healthy human individuals. Clones were read by immunoSEQ multiplex PCR, and TCRdb kept only the in-frame ones, dropping some. The sample lists roughly 640,000 clones; roughly 97% were seen once. Sequenced sample: naive CD4+ T cells sorted from blood. The subset denotes: CD45RA+ positively selected. The receptors stem from a woman aged 25 to 39 in good health.

The genes are TRBV27 and TRBJ1-2, with a tentative D call TRBD1 (5 bases). Germline CDR1 is MNHEY and CDR2 is SMNVEV (reference sequence). Trimming took off 6 bases at V and 9 bases at J, with 17 bases between the two ends. The CDR3 consists of 13 residues. CDR3 sequence (DNA): TGTGCCAGCAGGCAGGGCAGGACGATCCGCTACACCTTC. The encoded protein is CASRQGRTIRYTF.

J is TRBJ1-3 and V is TRBV7-8; 10 nucleotides match TRBD1. Germline loops: CDR1 SGHVS, CDR2 FQNEAQ. V gave up 3 bases and J gave up 7 bases; unmatched junction bases: 9. This CDR3 has 16 residues. The CDR3 loop is CASSFHPGTGENTIYF. The CDR3 bases are TGTGCCAGCAGCTTCCACCCCGGGACAGGGGAGAACACCATATATTTT.

The rearrangement uses TRBV27 and TRBJ2-6; D gene ambiguous. The CDR3 sequence is 15 residues long. Germline loops: CDR1 MNHEY, CDR2 SMNVEV (reference sequence). The germline V and J ends were trimmed by 3 bases and 2 bases, with 8 bases remaining between them. The CDR3 is CASSFRVAGANVLTF. The CDR3 bases are TGTGCCAGCAGTTTTCGGGTTGCTGGGGCCAACGTCCTGACTTTC. Using reference TRBV27 and TRBJ2-6 for the parts outside the CDR3, the full variable domain is EAQVTQNPRYLITVTGKKLTVTCSQNMNHEYMSWYRQDPGLGLRQIYYSMNVEVTDKGDVPEGYKVSRKEKRNFPLILESPSPNQTSLYFCASSFRVAGANVLTFGAGSRLTVL.

V and J are TRBV6-5 and TRBJ2-7, with D perhaps TRBD1 (7 bases). Per the germline V gene, CDR1 is MNHEY and CDR2 is SVGAGI. The V end was cut by 6 bases, the J end by 5 bases, with 17 bases between. The CDR3 length is 14 residues. The CDR3 DNA sequence: TGTGCCAGCAGAAATAGACAGGGAGGCGACGAGCAGTACTTC. Amino acids: CASRNRQGGDEQYF.

The V call is TRBV7-9, the J call TRBJ2-1, with D maybe TRBD2 (6 bases). This CDR3 has 13 amino acids. Germline V gives CDR1 SEHNR, CDR2 FQNEAQ (reference sequence). V lost 4 bases and J lost 5, with 9 bases in between. The CDR3 region has the DNA TGTGCCAGCAGCTCCGGGGGAAACAATGAGCAGTTCTTC. Translating gives CASSSGGNNEQFF.

V gene TRBV27 combines with J gene TRBJ2-5, with 7 bases lining up with TRBD1. The DNA end is more similar to TRBJ2-7, so the J call may be wrong. The CDR3 runs 14 residues. Germline V gives CDR1 MNHEY, CDR2 SMNVEV (reference sequence). The CDR3 DNA reads as TGTGCCAGCAGTGGGACAGACACCGCTTACGAGCAGTACTTC. Protein sequence: CASSGTDTAYEQYF.

The chain combines TRBV7-8 with TRBJ2-5; D remains ambiguous. This CDR3 has 15 amino acids. The V end lost 1 base, the J end lost 5 bases, and 14 bases lay between the germline ends. In germline, CDR1 is SGHVS, CDR2 FQNEAQ. The DNA of the CDR3 is TGTGCCAGCAGCTTAGGCGTCTTAAGTACGGAGACCCAGTACTTC. Translating gives CASSLGVLSTETQYF.

The V gene is TRBV28, the J gene TRBJ2-5; D unresolved. The J call may be incorrect, as the DNA end agrees better with TRBJ2-7. CDR1 is MDHEN and CDR2 is SYDVKM in the germline V gene. The CDR3 runs to 11 residues. In DNA, the CDR3 is TGTGCCAGCAGCCAAATATACGAGCAGTACTTC. Its protein is CASSQIYEQYF.

V gene TRBV28 combines with J gene TRBJ2-7; D call uncertain. CDR1 is MDHEN, CDR2 SYDVKM, per germline. The V gene lost 10 bases and the J gene lost 1 base, with 8 bases spanning the gap. CDR3 length: 11 residues. CDR3 nucleotides: TGTGCCACTTCTCGATCCTACGAGCAGTACTTC. It specifies CATSRSYEQYF.

The chain joins TRBV6-5 to TRBJ2-1; 7 bases line up with TRBD2. Trimming cost V 5 bases and J 8 bases; bases outside gene matches: 9. Germline CDR1 is MNHEY and CDR2 is SVGAGI. The CDR3 has 14 residues. The CDR3 nucleotides are TGTGCCAGCAGTGGTAGCGGGCTGCCCCATGAGCAGTTCTTC. Protein sequence: CASSGSGLPHEQFF.

The chain links TRBV4-2 to TRBJ2-5; D is unclear. The V end was cut by 0 bases, the J end by 4 bases, with 12 bases between. This CDR3 contains 15 residues. Germline V CDR1 and CDR2: LGHNA, YNFKEQ. The CDR3 DNA reads as TGTGCCAGCAGCCAAGAAGACTGGCCGCGAGAGACCCAGTACTTC. This gives the protein CASSQEDWPRETQYF.

In the case of this clone: Other DNA variants within this sample encode the same CDR3. The V gene is TRBV10-2, the J gene TRBJ1-5; D is possibly TRBD1 (5 bases). CDR1 WSHSY and CDR2 SAAADI come from the germline V gene. Trimming left V 4 bases short and J 0 bases short, with 7 bases between. The CDR3 is 14 amino acids. DNA for the CDR3: TGCGCCAGCAGTGGCACAGGTAGCAATCAGCCCCAGCATTTT. Residues: CASSGTGSNQPQHF.

This clone has only one observation. The chain links TRBV19 to TRBJ2-7, with TRBD1 matching 7 bases. The V gene end was trimmed by 4 bases and the J gene end by 4 bases; junction bases not matched to a gene: 4. The V gene's germline CDR1 is LNHDA and CDR2 SQIVND (reference sequence). This CDR3 has 13 residues. The CDR3 reads CASSTDRVYEQYF. As DNA, the CDR3 is TGTGCCAGTAGTACCGACAGGGTGTACGAGCAGTACTTC.

The V and J genes are TRBV7-9 and TRBJ1-1; D is ambiguous. This CDR3 is built from 16 residues. The V end was cut by 1 base, the J end by 0 bases, with 12 bases between. Germline values: CDR1 SEHNR, CDR2 FQNEAQ (reference sequence). CDR3: CASSLGVGEVNTEAFF. Here the CDR3 DNA reads TGTGCCAGCAGCTTAGGGGTGGGAGAGGTGAACACTGAAGCTTTCTTT.

The rearrangement joins TRBV27 to TRBJ1-1; 7 positions match TRBD1. The CDR3 has 16 residues. Germline lookup yields CDR1 MNHEY and CDR2 SMNVEV (reference sequence). Unmatched junction bases numbered 16, after V lost 5 bases and J lost 7 bases. The CDR3 DNA is TGTGCCAGCAGTCCGCAGGTCGGGAAGGGGGCGATTGAAGCTTTCTTT. Its protein product is CASSPQVGKGAIEAFF.

DNA of the CDR3: TGTGCCAGCAGTTTATCCAGAAATCAGCCCCAGCATTTT. Its protein product is CASSLSRNQPQHF. The V call is TRBV28, the J call TRBJ1-5; D remains unclear. Trimming removed 1 base from V and 4 bases from J, with 5 bases in between. The CDR3 runs 13 residues. CDR1 and CDR2 from the germline V gene are MDHEN and SYDVKM.